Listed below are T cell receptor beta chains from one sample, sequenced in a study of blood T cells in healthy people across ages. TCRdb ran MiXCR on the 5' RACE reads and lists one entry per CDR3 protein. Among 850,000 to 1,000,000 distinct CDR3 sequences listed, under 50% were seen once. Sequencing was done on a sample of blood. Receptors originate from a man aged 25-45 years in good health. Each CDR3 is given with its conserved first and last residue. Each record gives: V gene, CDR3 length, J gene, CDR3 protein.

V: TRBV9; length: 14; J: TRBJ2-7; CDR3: CASSVEVGGEEQYF
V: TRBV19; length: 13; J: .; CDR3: CASRDRGGYEQYF
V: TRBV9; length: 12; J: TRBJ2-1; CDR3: CASSVTTREQFF
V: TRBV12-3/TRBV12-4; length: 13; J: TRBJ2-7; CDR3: CASSSGTRGEQYF
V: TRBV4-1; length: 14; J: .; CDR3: CASSQQGAAYEQYF
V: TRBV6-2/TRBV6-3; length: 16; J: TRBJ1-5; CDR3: CASSYSIEDSNQPQHF
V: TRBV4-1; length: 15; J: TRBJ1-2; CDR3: CASSQETGTNYGYTF
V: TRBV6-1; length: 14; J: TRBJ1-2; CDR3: CASKSHLTRDGYTF
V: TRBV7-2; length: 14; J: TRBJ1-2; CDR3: CASSPSQGGYGYTF
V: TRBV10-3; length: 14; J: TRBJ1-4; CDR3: CAISDGGPVEKLFF
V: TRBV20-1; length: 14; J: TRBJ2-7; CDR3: CSAGTGQGSNEQYF
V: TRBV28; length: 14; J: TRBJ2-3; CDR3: CATTLRGGSDTQYF
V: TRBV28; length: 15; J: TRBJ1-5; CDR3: CASSPDRGEVQPQHF
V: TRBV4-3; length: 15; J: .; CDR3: CASSQVGQGFYEQYF
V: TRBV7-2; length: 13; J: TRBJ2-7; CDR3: CASSRPVDYEQYF
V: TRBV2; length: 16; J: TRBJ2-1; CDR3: CASSELGVSSYNEQFF
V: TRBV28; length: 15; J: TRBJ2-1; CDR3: CASSSSDRTDNEQFF
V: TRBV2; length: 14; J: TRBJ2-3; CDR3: CADRLGASTDTQYF
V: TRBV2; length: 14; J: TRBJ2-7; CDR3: CASSARTGEFEQYF
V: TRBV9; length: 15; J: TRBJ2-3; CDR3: CASSVGPAGADTQYF
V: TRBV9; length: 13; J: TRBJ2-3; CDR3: CASSGAVTDTQYF
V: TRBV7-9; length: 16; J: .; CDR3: CASSLMELQGGNEQYF
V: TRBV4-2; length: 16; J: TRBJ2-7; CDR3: CASSQVVGKISYEQYF
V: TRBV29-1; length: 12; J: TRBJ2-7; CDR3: CSAGNVPYEQYF
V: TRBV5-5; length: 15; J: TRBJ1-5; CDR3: CASSLAGPGNQPQHF
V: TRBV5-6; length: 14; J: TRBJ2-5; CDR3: CASRSDPNEETQYF
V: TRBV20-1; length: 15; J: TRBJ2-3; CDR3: CSARNGLLGTDTQYF
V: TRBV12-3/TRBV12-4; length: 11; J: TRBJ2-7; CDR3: CASSRFYEQYF
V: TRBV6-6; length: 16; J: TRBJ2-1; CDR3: CASRSAGSSSYNEQFF
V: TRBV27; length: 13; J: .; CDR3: CASSGEDRYEQYF
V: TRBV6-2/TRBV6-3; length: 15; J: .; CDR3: CASSQTSVDWETQYF
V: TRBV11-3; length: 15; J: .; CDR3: CASSARTGELNIQYF
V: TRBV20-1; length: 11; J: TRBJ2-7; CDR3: CSARKGYEQYF
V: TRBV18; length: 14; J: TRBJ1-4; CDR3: CASSPRDTGEKLFF
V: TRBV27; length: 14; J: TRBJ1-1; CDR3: CASSLKGTNTEAFF
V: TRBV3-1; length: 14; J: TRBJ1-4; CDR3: CASSQGITNEKLFF